This record looks at one T cell receptor beta chain sequence and its context. The data were obtained in a study of control samples from healthy donors and cancer patients. Using immunoSEQ multiplex PCR, the repertoire was profiled, and TCRdb retains in-frame clones only, with some absent. The sample lists about 9,700 clones; just over 90% were seen once. Germline loops: CDR1 SEHNR, CDR2 FQNEAQ (reference sequence). The CDR3 has 16 amino acids. With 3 bases removed from V and 3 bases from J, the gap between germline ends came to 17 bases. Input material: PBMCs. The rearrangement joins TRBV7-9 to TRBJ1-2; D gene unclear. The sequence came from a man aged 55 to 70 with colorectal cancer. CDR3 in DNA: TGTGCCAGCAGCTTTTTTCGGTTGAGCGACTACTATGGCTACACCTTC. This codes for CASSFFRLSDYYGYTF.